What follows describes a single T cell receptor beta chain. These data belong to a study of blood T cell repertoires in COVID-19. Before being deemed recovered, Cohort 3 donors had two negative PCRs, clearance, or symptom resolution. Per germline, CDR1 SGHAT and CDR2 FQNNGV. V was pared by 0 bases and J by 5 bases, with 5 bases between. The CDR3 sequence is 13 residues long. Here immunoSEQ multiplex PCR was the method, and the copy in TCRdb shows in-frame clones only, minus some. The repertoire includes a few hundred thousand clones, approximately 85% of them detected once, and approximately 2% sits in the top ten.

The chain is built from TRBV11-2 and TRBJ1-5; D uncertain. The source of this sequence is a woman in her fifties or sixties who had recovered from COVID-19. The sample taken for sequencing was PBMCs or T cells enriched from blood (not recorded which). In nucleotides, the CDR3 is TGTGCCAGCAGCTTAGATCTTGATCAGCCCCAGCATTTT. Protein sequence: CASSLDLDQPQHF.